One and the same sample provided the 28 T cell receptor beta chains below, sequenced in a study of blood T cell repertoires in COVID-19. This table comes from immunoSEQ multiplex PCR, and its TCRdb copy is limited to in-frame clones, with some not included. Of a few hundred thousand clones in the sample, roughly 88% were seen once. Input material: PBMCs or T cells enriched from blood (not recorded which). The receptors originated from a young man who had recovered from COVID-19.

This chain joins TRBV24-1 and TRBJ1-1; no firm D call. Per the germline V gene, CDR1 is KGHDR and CDR2 is SFDVKD. The CDR3 has 13 amino acids. The ends were cut back, 2 bases at V and 5 bases at J, with 8 bases in the middle. As DNA, the CDR3 is TGTGCCACCAGTGATTCAGGTAGGACTGAAGCTTTCTTT. It yields the protein CATSDSGRTEAFF.

A few counts support this clone. The V call is TRBV7-8, the J call TRBJ1-5; D is unclear. Per germline, CDR1 SGHVS and CDR2 FQNEAQ. V was shortened by 5 bases and J by 6 bases, with 11 bases between the two germline ends. The CDR3 extends over 13 amino acids. The chain's CDR3 is CASSRAVGQPQHF. CDR3 in DNA: TGTGCCAGCAGCCGCGCGGTCGGTCAGCCCCAGCATTTT. Together with reference TRBV7-8 and TRBJ1-5, the CDR3 gives the full variable domain: GAGVSQSPRYKVAKRGQDVALRCDPISGHVSLFWYQQALGQGPEFLTYFQNEAQLDKSGLPSDRFFAERPEGSVSTLKIQRTQQEDSAVYLCASSRAVGQPQHFGDGTRLSIL.

The CDR3 DNA is TGTGCCAGCAGCAGGACTAGCGGGGACTACGAGCAGTACTTC. It codes for CASSRTSGDYEQYF. V is TRBV5-8 and J is TRBJ2-7, with 12 bases fitting TRBD2. Looked up from germline, CDR1 is SGHTS and CDR2 is YDEGEE. The length of the CDR3 is 14 residues. V shed 4 bases, J shed 3 bases, and the junction held 2 bases outside the gene matches.

The gene calls are TRBV6-5 and TRBJ1-1; D remains ambiguous. The CDR3 contains 14 residues. CDR1 is MNHEY and CDR2 is SVGAGI in the germline V gene. Trimming stripped 8 bases from V and 1 base from J, with 14 bases between. CDR3 nucleotide sequence: TGTGCCAGCGTTTTGCAAACCGGGAACACTGAAGCTTTCTTT. It codes for CASVLQTGNTEAFF.

The chain links TRBV7-6 to TRBJ2-3, with TRBD2 identical over 9 bases. This CDR3 comprises 15 residues. V gave up 4 bases and J gave up 4 bases; unmatched junction bases: 6. Germline V lookup: CDR1 SGHVS, CDR2 FNYEAQ. This CDR3 is CASSSGTSIPDTQYF. Written as DNA, the CDR3 is TGTGCCAGCAGCTCCGGGACTAGCATTCCAGATACGCAGTATTTT.

Regarding this clone: Relative to the germline gene, one junction end is altered; a read error may explain this. J is TRBJ2-7 and V is TRBV27, with D maybe TRBD1 (5 bases). CDR3 length: 13 residues. Germline V gene data show CDR1 as MNHEY and CDR2 as SMNVEV (reference sequence). DNA for the CDR3: TGTGCCAGCAGTTTCACTCAGGGCGTTGTTCCGTACTTT. Translation: CASSFTQGVVPYF.

This chain uses TRBV15 with TRBJ1-3; tentative D call: TRBD1 (6 bases). With 5 bases removed from V and 3 bases from J, the gap between germline ends came to 17 bases. Germline-derived CDR1 and CDR2 are LNHNV and YYDKDF (reference sequence). This CDR3 has 16 residues. CDR3 in DNA: TGTGCCACCAGCCCTCAATCCCCAGGGGTTGGAAACACCATATATTTT. Translation: CATSPQSPGVGNTIYF. Together with reference TRBV15 and TRBJ1-3, the CDR3 gives the full variable domain: DAMVIQNPRYQVTQFGKPVTLSCSQTLNHNVMYWYQQKSSQAPKLLFHYYDKDFNNEADTPDNFQSRRPNTSFCFLDIRSPGLGDTAMYLCATSPQSPGVGNTIYFGEGSWLTVV.

The gene calls are TRBV18 and TRBJ1-6, with no clear D. The V gene lost 5 bases and the J gene lost 5 bases, with 13 bases spanning the gap. Germline V CDR1 and CDR2: KGHSH, LQKENI. The CDR3 length is 15 residues. CDR3 in amino acids: CASSTNRRDNSPLHF. For the CDR3, the DNA is TGTGCCAGCTCAACTAATAGACGGGATAATTCACCCCTCCACTTT.

Here the CDR3 DNA reads TGTGCCAGCAGCACGACAGGGACCCACAATGAGCAGTTCTTC. Its translation: CASSTTGTHNEQFF. The V gene is TRBV9, the J gene TRBJ2-1, with TRBD1 matching over 7 bases. J was trimmed by 5 bases and V by 4 bases; bases with no gene match: 6. There are 14 residues in the CDR3. From germline, CDR1 is SGDLS and CDR2 YYNGEE.

The chain is built from TRBV6-2 or TRBV6-3 and TRBJ1-2, with 9 bases fitting TRBD1. Germline CDR1 is MNHEY and CDR2 is SVGEGT. V lost 5 bases to trimming and J lost 7 bases; unmatched junction nucleotides: 2. This CDR3 is built from 12 residues. In nucleotides, the CDR3 is TGTGCCAGCAGTCGGACAGGGGTTGGCTACACCTTC. Amino acid sequence: CASSRTGVGYTF.

The chain links TRBV6-5 to TRBJ2-5; the match to TRBD1 covers 7 bases. V shed 6 bases, J shed 2 bases, and the junction held 9 bases outside the gene matches. From germline, CDR1 is MNHEY and CDR2 SVGAGI. The CDR3 has 15 residues. In nucleotides, the CDR3 is TGTGCCAGCAGCCTTACGGGACAGAAACAAGAGACCCAGTACTTC. This gives the protein CASSLTGQKQETQYF.

The genes are TRBV5-8 and TRBJ1-1; no clear D. The V gene lost 2 bases and the J gene lost 0 bases, with 11 bases spanning the gap. This CDR3 region has 15 residues. Per the germline V gene, CDR1 is SGHTS and CDR2 is YDEGEE. The CDR3 is CASSLSLNMNTEAFF. CDR3 nucleotides: TGTGCCAGCAGCTTATCCCTTAACATGAACACTGAAGCTTTCTTT. Drawing the rest from reference TRBV5-8 and TRBJ1-1, the complete variable domain is EAGVTQSPTHLIKTRGQQATLRCSPISGHTSVYWYQQALGLGLQFLLWYDEGEERNRGNFPPRFSGRQFPNYSSELNVNALELEDSALYLCASSLSLNMNTEAFFGQGTRLTVV.

The V gene is TRBV4-1, the J gene TRBJ1-5; 7 bases map to TRBD1. This CDR3 spans 17 amino acids. V lost 3 bases, J lost 2 bases, and 10 bases stayed unmatched. The germline gives CDR1 MGHRA, CDR2 YSYEKL. The CDR3 sequence is CASSHRTGEVGNQPQHF. In nucleotides, the CDR3 is TGCGCCAGCAGCCATAGAACAGGGGAGGTGGGCAATCAGCCCCAGCATTTT.

V is TRBV24-1 and J is TRBJ2-3; D may be TRBD2 (5 bases). Between the trimmed V and J ends, which lost 0 bases and 2 bases, there was a span of 14 bases. Germline CDR1 KGHDR, CDR2 SFDVKD. There are 17 residues in the CDR3. The chain's CDR3 is CATSDLRAGQTTDTQYF. CDR3 DNA: TGTGCCACCAGTGATTTGCGGGCGGGCCAGACCACAGATACGCAGTATTTT.

This clone was recorded once. This chain links TRBV4-3 with TRBJ1-2, with D uncertain. Trimming cost V 0 bases and J 4 bases, with 18 bases left between them. The CDR3 is 17 residues long. The V gene's germline CDR1 is LGHNA and CDR2 YSLEER. The CDR3 DNA is TGCGCCAGCAGCCAAGAAGTAGCACTGCCGAATCTCTATGGCTACACCTTC. This translates into CASSQEVALPNLYGYTF.

This clone was recorded at least ten times. V usage is TRBV3-1 (or the pseudogene TRBV3-2) and J usage is TRBJ2-1; TRBD1 aligns across 12 bases. Germline V gene data show CDR1 as LGHDT and CDR2 as YNNKEL (reference sequence). The CDR3 sequence is 16 residues long. The V segment lost 3 bases and the J segment 4 bases; nucleotides outside the gene matches: 4. CDR3: CASSHTGQGAYNEQFF. The CDR3 DNA follows: TGTGCCAGCAGCCATACGGGACAGGGGGCTTACAATGAGCAGTTCTTC.

The CDR3 coding sequence is TGCGCCAGCAGCACCGGACAGGGCGACGGCACCATATATTTT. Amino acids: CASSTGQGDGTIYF. The chain has TRBV5-1 and TRBJ1-3, with TRBD1 identical over 8 bases. V shed 4 bases, J shed 9 bases, and the junction held 9 bases outside the gene matches. This CDR3 is built from 14 residues. CDR1 is SGHRS, CDR2 YFSETQ, per germline.

The chain couples TRBV7-3 to TRBJ2-5, with TRBD2 matching 16 bases. The CDR3 contains 17 residues. The V and J ends lost 5 bases and 4 bases, in that order; junction bases with no gene match: 7. The germline V gene encodes CDR1 SGHTA and CDR2 FQGTGA. In DNA form, the CDR3 reads TGTGCCAGCAGCCCGGGGACTAGCGGGGGGGCCGGAGAGACCCAGTACTTC. This translates into CASSPGTSGGAGETQYF.

The rearrangement links TRBV14 to TRBJ1-3; 7 bases align to TRBD1. Germline V gene sequence: CDR1 SGHDN, CDR2 FVKESK. The V and J ends lost 3 bases and 2 bases, in that order; junction bases with no gene match: 7. This CDR3 spans 16 amino acids. Written as DNA, the CDR3 is TGTGCCAGCAGCCAGGGCCTTACAGGGGCTGGAAACACCATATATTTT. It encodes CASSQGLTGAGNTIYF.

This clone was recorded once. The rearrangement links TRBV28 to TRBJ1-5; TRBD1 agrees at 7 bases. This CDR3 spans 14 amino acids. Per the germline V gene, CDR1 is MDHEN and CDR2 is SYDVKM. Losses at the gene ends were 6 bases for V and 3 bases for J; bases not matched to a gene: 5. CDR3 DNA sequence: TGTGCCAGCAGGCAAGGACAGGACAATCAGCCCCAGCATTTT. It is translated as CASRQGQDNQPQHF. Variable domain in full (rest from reference TRBV28 and TRBJ1-5): DVKVTQSSRYLVKRTGEKVFLECVQDMDHENMFWYRQDPGLGLRLIYFSYDVKMKEKGDIPEGYSVSREKKERFSLILESASTNQTSMYLCASRQGQDNQPQHFGDGTRLSIL.

This sequence joins TRBV29-1 and TRBJ1-1; D remains unclear. V lost 4 bases, J lost 1 base, and 10 bases lay in between. CDR3 size: 13 residues. Germline values: CDR1 SQVTM, CDR2 ANQGSEA. The CDR3 sequence is CSVGTGRNTEAFF. Written as DNA, the CDR3 is TGCAGCGTTGGTACTGGGCGGAACACTGAAGCTTTCTTT.

V usage is TRBV10-3 and J usage is TRBJ2-7, with 9 positions matching TRBD1. Per the germline V gene, CDR1 is ENHRY and CDR2 is SYGVKD. The junction had 7 bases not matched to a gene; V was cut back by 6 bases and J by 4 bases. The CDR3 covers 14 residues. DNA of the CDR3: TGTGCCATCAGCCTGACAGGGGGTGGGTACGAGCAGTACTTC. Its protein is CAISLTGGGYEQYF.

The chain is built from TRBV7-9 and TRBJ1-4; TRBD1 matches 7 bases. CDR1 and CDR2 from the germline V gene are SEHNR and FQNEAQ (reference sequence). V trimming: 8 bases; J trimming: 8 bases; junction bases outside the gene matches: 11. This CDR3 comprises 14 residues. The chain's CDR3 is CASGSETGREKLFF. The CDR3, as DNA: TGTGCCAGCGGCTCCGAGACAGGGAGAGAAAAACTGTTTTTT.

This clone was counted many times. CDR3: CASSEYRDTGELFF. The DNA for the CDR3 is TGTGCCAGCAGTGAATACAGGGACACCGGGGAGCTGTTTTTT. The chain has TRBV25-1 and TRBJ2-2, with a weak D call TRBD1 (5 bases). Germline assignment: CDR1 MGHDK and CDR2 SYGVNS. V lost 0 bases and J 3 bases, leaving 5 bases between the germline ends. The CDR3 covers 14 residues. Full variable domain (rest looked up from reference TRBV25-1 and TRBJ2-2): EADIYQTPRYLVIGTGKKITLECSQTMGHDKMYWYQQDPGMELHLIHYSYGVNSTEKGDLSSESTVSRIRTEHFPLTLESARPSHTSQYLCASSEYRDTGELFFGEGSRLTVL.

The rearrangement uses TRBV13 and TRBJ2-3; 10 positions agree with TRBD2. Germline loops: CDR1 PRHDT, CDR2 FYEKMQ (reference sequence). The ends lost 5 bases at V and 6 bases at J; junction bases unmatched: 8. The CDR3 extends over 15 amino acids. This chain's CDR3 is CASSRSGGALDTQYF. The CDR3 DNA reads TGTGCCAGCAGCCGAAGCGGGGGGGCCCTGGATACGCAGTATTTT.

This chain joins TRBV12-5 and TRBJ2-7; a possible D gene is TRBD1 (6 bases). The V gene lost 6 bases and the J gene lost 5 bases, with 11 bases spanning the gap. The CDR3 covers 12 residues. The V gene's germline CDR1 is LGHNT and CDR2 FRNRAP. CDR3: CASGDRNHEQYF. The CDR3 nucleotides are TGTGCTAGTGGCGACAGGAACCACGAGCAGTACTTC.

V usage is TRBV7-8 and J usage is TRBJ2-3; possible D gene TRBD2, 6 bases. CDR1 is SGHVS and CDR2 is FQNEAQ in the germline V gene. The CDR3 totals 15 residues. V gave up 1 base and J gave up 2 bases, with 10 bases separating them. The CDR3 DNA follows: TGTGCCAGCAGCTTAGGGCAGGGACTCACAGATACGCAGTATTTT. It is translated as CASSLGQGLTDTQYF.

The V call is TRBV27, the J call TRBJ1-1; 12 bases are shared with TRBD1. The CDR3 is made up of 16 amino acids. The germline gives CDR1 MNHEY, CDR2 SMNVEV (reference sequence). The V segment lost 8 bases and the J segment 4 bases; nucleotides outside the gene matches: 11. Here the CDR3 DNA reads TGTGCCAGCCGCACCGGGACAGGGGGCTTAGTCACTGAAGCTTTCTTT. Amino acids: CASRTGTGGLVTEAFF.